This is a list of T cell receptor beta chains from one sample in a study of blood T cell repertoires in COVID-19. The protocol was immunoSEQ multiplex PCR, while the TCRdb copy is restricted to in-frame clones and leaves out a portion. The sample contains about 50,000 clones, 87% of which appear only once. What was sequenced was peripheral blood. The receptors originated from a woman older than 75 with COVID-19, enrolled during active disease. Each CDR3 is given with its conserved first and last residue. Fields, in order: V gene, clone size, D gene, J gene, CDR3 DNA, CDR3 protein. D genes are given only for firm matches. Clone size is shown for a subset of rows, as once, few, many or a class of expanded clone.

>TRBV6-1|-|TRBD1|TRBJ1-6
TGTGCCAGCAAGGTGACAGGGGAGAATTCACCCCTCCACTTT
CASKVTGENSPLHF
>TRBV7-8|-|TRBD2|TRBJ2-2
TGTGCCAGCAGCTTAAGGGGACTAGCGGGGGCCCTCAACACCGGGGAGCTGTTTTTT
CASSLRGLAGALNTGELFF
>TRBV18|-|-|TRBJ2-6
TGTGCCAGCTCACCACCTCGACTTCGGTCTGGGGCCAACGTCCTGACTTTC
CASSPPRLRSGANVLTF
>TRBV24-1|-|-|TRBJ2-1
TGTGCCACCTCCGGTACTTCCGCCCCCTACAATGAGCAGTTCTTC
CATSGTSAPYNEQFF
>TRBV6-2/TRBV6-3|-|TRBD1|TRBJ2-5
TGTGCCAGCAGTTTTACAGGGGTGGGGTTGGAGACCCAGTACTTC
CASSFTGVGLETQYF
>TRBV4-2|-|-|TRBJ1-1
TGTGCCAGCAGCCAAGAGGGCAGGGAGGGGAACACTGAAGCTTTCTTT
CASSQEGREGNTEAFF
>TRBV7-2|-|TRBD2|TRBJ2-3
TGTGCCAGCAGCTTGGGCGGGAGCTCTGGAGATACGCAGTATTTT
CASSLGGSSGDTQYF
>TRBV11-2|-|-|TRBJ1-1
TGTGCCAGCAGCTTACGGGGGGGGACGAACACTGAAGCTTTCTTT
CASSLRGGTNTEAFF
>TRBV27|-|TRBD2|TRBJ2-3
TGTGCCAGCAGTTCCCCCGCGGCTAGCGGAAGCACAGATACGCAGTATTTT
CASSSPAASGSTDTQYF
>TRBV4-1|once|-|TRBJ1-1
TGCGCCAGCAGCCAAGATCTCCGGAGGTCAGTAAACACTGAAGCTTTCTTT
CASSQDLRRSVNTEAFF
>TRBV19|-|-|TRBJ2-1
TGTGCCAGTAGTATTCTCCGGAGCAATGAGCAGTTCTTC
CASSILRSNEQFF
>TRBV7-9|-|TRBD2|TRBJ2-7
TGTGCCAGCAGCTTCCAACCGGCTGGAGCGGGAGGCGAGCAGTACTTC
CASSFQPAGAGGEQYF
>TRBV18|few|TRBD1|TRBJ1-5
TGTGCCAGCTCAGATCTCGGAGGGACAGCGATAGGCAATCAGCCCCAGCATTTT
CASSDLGGTAIGNQPQHF
>TRBV5-1|-|-|TRBJ2-1
TGCGCCAGCAATAGGGGCGGGACCTACAATGAGCAGTTCTTC
CASNRGGTYNEQFF
>TRBV30|-|-|TRBJ2-2
TGTGCCTGGAGTGCCGGCGGGGAGCTGTTTTTT
CAWSAGGELFF
>TRBV27|-|-|TRBJ2-1
TGTGCCAGCAGTTTTAGCGGTAGGTCCTACAATGAGCAGTTCTTC
CASSFSGRSYNEQFF
>TRBV7-9|-|-|TRBJ2-7
TGTGCCAGCAGAGGGGGTCCTCAATCCTACGAGCAGTACTTC
CASRGGPQSYEQYF